The 8 T cell receptor beta chains below were found in one sample sequenced in a study of neurological immune-mediated disorders. TCRdb re-derived calls from the 5' RACE reads in MiXCR, one entry per CDR3 protein. This table holds 40,000 or so distinct CDR3 sequences, more than 2% found once. The specimen sequenced was PBMCs. The receptors here all came from a man in his thirties or forties with multiple sclerosis.

This clonotype was recorded many times. The V and J genes are TRBV5-1 and TRBJ2-5, with D perhaps matching TRBD1 (5 bases). CDR1 SGHRS and CDR2 YFSETQ come from the germline V gene. This CDR3 comprises 14 residues. V was shortened by 2 bases and J by 2 bases, with 10 bases between the two germline ends. The CDR3 DNA sequence: TGCGCCAGCAGCTTTCAGGGTGATCAAGAGACCCAGTACTTC. Translated: CASSFQGDQETQYF.

This clonotype has a count of ten or more. The rearrangement joins TRBV12-3 or TRBV12-4 to TRBJ1-5; D is unclear. The CDR3 has 14 amino acids. V was cut by 2 bases and J by 0 bases, with 5 bases left in between. This CDR3 is CASSLTLSNQPQHF. CDR3 coding DNA: TGTGCCAGCAGTTTAACTCTTAGCAATCAGCCCCAGCATTTT.

This clonotype was observed at least ten times. The V call is TRBV6-5, the J call TRBJ1-4, with D tentatively TRBD1 (5 bases). The CDR3 extends over 15 amino acids. CDR1 is MNHEY and CDR2 is SVGAGI in the germline V gene. CDR3 in DNA: TGTGCAGTCGGAACGGGGGGATTAGGCGGTGAAAAACTGTTTTTT. The encoded protein is CAVGTGGLGGEKLFF.

This clonotype was seen many times. The chain couples TRBV5-6 to TRBJ1-5, with TRBD1 as a possible D gene (5 bases). Germline CDR1 SGHDT, CDR2 YYEEEE. V lost 4 bases and J 0 bases, leaving 11 bases between the germline ends. CDR3 length equals 15 residues. CDR3 protein: CASSRQRNSNQPQHF. The CDR3 coding sequence is TGTGCCAGCAGCAGACAGCGGAATAGCAATCAGCCCCAGCATTTT.

This clonotype was observed at least ten times. The CDR3 here is CASTPRGAGYNEQFF. Here the CDR3 DNA reads TGTGCCAGCACCCCTAGGGGGGCGGGGTACAATGAGCAGTTCTTC. The chain has TRBV7-9 and TRBJ2-1; TRBD1 or TRBD2 may be the D gene (6 bases each). V lost 7 bases, J lost 4 bases, and 17 bases lay in between. The CDR3 is made up of 15 amino acids. Germline V CDR1 and CDR2: SEHNR, FQNEAQ (reference sequence).

This clonotype was seen at least ten times. This chain uses TRBV5-1 with TRBJ1-2; D is uncertain. The V gene's germline CDR1 is SGHRS and CDR2 YFSETQ. The CDR3 contains 14 residues. Trimming took off 0 bases at V and 5 bases at J, with 11 bases between the two ends. The CDR3 region is CASSLDAGPYGYTF. The CDR3 nucleotides read TGCGCCAGCAGCTTGGATGCAGGTCCATATGGCTACACCTTC.

This clonotype was seen at least ten times. The J gene is TRBJ2-5, the V gene TRBV20-1; D is tentatively TRBD1 or TRBD2 (5 bases each). V was clipped by 4 bases and J by 4 bases, with 13 bases between them. CDR1 is DFQATT, CDR2 SNEGSKA, per germline (reference sequence). This CDR3 comprises 13 residues. The CDR3 DNA reads TGCAGTGCTACTCTTGGGGGATCAGAGACCCAGTACTTC. Its translation is CSATLGGSETQYF.

This clonotype has at least ten counts. The genes are TRBV12-3 or TRBV12-4 and TRBJ2-3; 14 nucleotides align to TRBD2. The V segment lost 8 bases and the J segment 4 bases; nucleotides outside the gene matches: 11. The CDR3 contains 17 residues. The CDR3 region is CASRRGLAGVLSDTQYF. CDR3 in DNA: TGTGCCAGCCGACGGGGACTAGCGGGAGTTCTATCAGATACGCAGTATTTT.